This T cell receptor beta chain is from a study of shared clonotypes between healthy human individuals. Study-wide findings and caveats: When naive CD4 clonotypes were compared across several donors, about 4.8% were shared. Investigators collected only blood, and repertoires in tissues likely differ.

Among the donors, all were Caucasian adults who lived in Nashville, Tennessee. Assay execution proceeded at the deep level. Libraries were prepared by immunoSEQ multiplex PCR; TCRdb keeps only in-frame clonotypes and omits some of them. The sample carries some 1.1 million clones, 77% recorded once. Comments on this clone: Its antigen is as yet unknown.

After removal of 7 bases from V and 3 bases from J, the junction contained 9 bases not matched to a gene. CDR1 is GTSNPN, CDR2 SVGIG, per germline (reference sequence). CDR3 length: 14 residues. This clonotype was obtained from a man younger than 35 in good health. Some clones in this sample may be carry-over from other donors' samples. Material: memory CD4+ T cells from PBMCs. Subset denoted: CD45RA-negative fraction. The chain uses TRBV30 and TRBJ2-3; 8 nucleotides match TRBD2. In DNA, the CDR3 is TGTGCCTTCCGGGTGGCGGGAGGTACAGATACGCAGTATTTT. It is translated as CAFRVAGGTDTQYF.